This entry is about one TCR beta chain. This clonotype was counted a few times. Which antigen it targets is not known. Base qualities were left out, and no much larger clone turns up one base away. The data stem from a study of response to subunit inactivated influenza vaccine (dated by TCRdb to 2017 to 2018). Study-level background: Deep quantitative T cell receptor repertoire profiling was used in the study to track responses to a trivalent subunit inactivated influenza vaccine. Results and caveats for the whole study, not just this receptor: According to the authors, only a limited number of new T cells may be recruited by each seasonal influenza vaccination.

Receptor libraries were prepared by RT-PCR. Sequencing relied on an Illumina HiSeq 2500. TCRdb reanalyzed the raw reads on its own, using fastp at Q25 for trimming and MiXCR for clone calling, and kept in-frame beta chains. Each CDR3 protein gets just one entry, which takes the most common genes and DNA from the rows behind it. The sample records 630,000 or so distinct CDR3 sequences, 15% to 19% of which are singletons. The ten largest account for roughly 12% of the sample. Cut back by 2 bases and 2 bases, the V and J ends lie 8 bases apart. The germline V gene gives CDR1 as SGDLS and CDR2 as YYNGEE. The CDR3 numbers 14 residues from cysteine through phenylalanine. The DNA shown is the 42-base CDR3, in frame from base 1.

The TCR sequence derives from a middle-aged man who received an inactivated influenza vaccine. Donor details come from another sample of the same person, matched by shared clones. The starting material was PBMCs from blood, obtained 12 days after vaccination. This sequence uses TRBV9 and TRBJ2-1; no D gene call is confident. The DNA reads TGTGCCAGCAGCGTGGAAGCCCCCTACAATGAGCAGTTCTTC. Protein translation: CASSVEAPYNEQFF.